The 18 T cell receptor beta chains presented below share a single source sample, sequenced in a study of siplizumab effects on memory and regulatory T cells. TCRdb's table, derived via immunoSEQ multiplex PCR, lists solely in-frame clones and lacks some. The table shows around 100,000 clones, with approximately 92% occurring only once. The sample was CD4+ T cells sorted from blood. These receptors were collected from a human donor in good health.

The CDR3 here is CASSLAQTPGELFF. For the CDR3, the DNA is TGTGCCAGCAGCTTAGCGCAGACACCCGGGGAGCTGTTTTTT. The V gene is TRBV7-9, the J gene TRBJ2-2; D gene unclear. CDR1 SEHNR and CDR2 FQNEAQ come from the germline V gene (reference sequence). Trimming removed 0 bases at V and 6 bases at J, with 8 bases between. CDR3 length: 14 residues. Complete variable domain (other parts from reference TRBV7-9 and TRBJ2-2): DTGVSQNPRHKITKRGQNVTFRCDPISEHNRLYWYRQTLGQGPEFLTYFQNEAQLEKSRLLSDRFSAERPKGSFSTLEIQRTEQGDSAMYLCASSLAQTPGELFFGEGSRLTVL.

The chain uses TRBV7-3 and TRBJ2-1; no firm D call. This CDR3 region has 15 residues. Germline V gene sequence: CDR1 SGHTA, CDR2 FQGTGA. Trimming cost V 0 bases and J 0 bases, with 6 bases left between them. The CDR3 region is CASSLTPSSYNEQFF. The CDR3 DNA is TGTGCCAGCAGCTTAACACCGAGCTCCTACAATGAGCAGTTCTTC.

The chain joins TRBV5-1 to TRBJ2-7; D perhaps matches TRBD2 (5 bases). CDR3 length: 14 amino acids. Germline CDR1 and CDR2: SGHRS and YFSETQ. The V end lost 2 bases, the J end lost 0 bases, and 9 bases lay between the germline ends. CDR3 in amino acids: CASSFGLSSYEQYF. In DNA form, the CDR3 reads TGCGCCAGCAGCTTCGGACTGTCCTCCTACGAGCAGTACTTC.

V is TRBV15 and J is TRBJ1-5; D perhaps matches TRBD1 (6 bases). V lost 0 bases and J lost 5, with 17 bases in between. Germline V CDR1 and CDR2: LNHNV, YYDKDF (reference sequence). CDR3 length equals 17 residues. The CDR3 nucleotides read TGTGCCACCAGCAGAGATGCGAGGGGGTCGGGTTATCAGCCCCAGCATTTT. Translated, it gives CATSRDARGSGYQPQHF.

This chain connects TRBV11-2 to TRBJ2-3; D tentatively fits TRBD1 or TRBD2 (5 bases each). The V and J ends lost 3 bases and 3 bases respectively, with 7 bases between them. CDR1 is SGHAT and CDR2 is FQNNGV in the germline V gene. CDR3 length: 13 amino acids. CDR3 DNA: TGTGCCAGCAGCTTGGGGGTAACAGATACGCAGTATTTT. Its protein is CASSLGVTDTQYF.

The gene calls are TRBV11-3 and TRBJ1-1, with D possibly matching TRBD1 (5 bases). V was pared by 1 base and J by 6 bases, with 12 bases between. The CDR3 extends over 14 amino acids. Germline V lookup: CDR1 SGHNT, CDR2 YENEEA. Here the CDR3 DNA reads TGTGCCAGCAGCTTAGGGGACGACCGCGCTGAAGCTTTCTTT. Residues: CASSLGDDRAEAFF.

The chain joins TRBV4-3 to TRBJ1-1; D gene unclear. Trimming cost V 1 base and J 0 bases, with 18 bases left between them. Germline assignment: CDR1 LGHNA and CDR2 YSLEER. This CDR3 has 18 amino acids. The chain's CDR3 is CASSQGWVGRIMNTEAFF. The CDR3, as DNA: TGCGCCAGCAGCCAAGGTTGGGTGGGCAGAATCATGAACACTGAAGCTTTCTTT.

The chain links TRBV4-1 to TRBJ1-2, with a weak D call TRBD1 (6 bases). With 4 bases removed from V and 8 bases from J, the gap between germline ends came to 17 bases. Looked up from germline, CDR1 is MGHRA and CDR2 is YSYEKL. The CDR3 is 14 residues long. The CDR3: CASSPTGQLQGYTF. The CDR3 coding sequence is TGCGCCAGCAGCCCCACCGGACAGCTGCAAGGCTACACCTTC.

This chain links TRBV5-6 with TRBJ1-2; 7 positions agree with TRBD1. Germline V CDR1 and CDR2: SGHDT, YYEEEE. Germline trimming cut 1 base from V and 6 bases from J; bases unmatched to any gene: 3. The CDR3 has 13 residues. In DNA form, the CDR3 reads TGTGCCAGCAGCTTGACAGGGGAAGATGGCTACACCTTC. Its translation: CASSLTGEDGYTF.

The chain joins TRBV9 to TRBJ2-7; D is uncertain. V was trimmed by 0 bases and J by 2 bases, leaving 12 bases between them. CDR1 SGDLS and CDR2 YYNGEE come from the germline V gene. This CDR3 region has 15 residues. The CDR3 protein is CASSVAAHVAYEQYF. In nucleotides, the CDR3 is TGTGCCAGCAGCGTAGCGGCACACGTAGCCTACGAGCAGTACTTC.

The J gene is TRBJ1-5, the V gene TRBV5-4, with D maybe TRBD1 (5 bases). Germline-derived CDR1 and CDR2 are SGHNT and YYREEE (reference sequence). V lost 4 bases and J lost 0, with 8 bases in between. The CDR3 is 14 residues long. The CDR3 sequence: CASSGGFSNQPQHF. CDR3 bases: TGTGCCAGCAGCGGGGGATTTAGCAATCAGCCCCAGCATTTT.

This rearrangement joins TRBV7-2 to TRBJ2-6; no clear D gene. The ends were cut back, 2 bases at V and 1 base at J, with 12 bases in the middle. Germline V lookup: CDR1 SGHTA, CDR2 FQGNSA. The CDR3 sequence is 17 residues long. CDR3 coding DNA: TGTGCCAGCAGCTTATCGGCCCAGCCTTCTGGGGCCAACGTCCTGACTTTC. Translated: CASSLSAQPSGANVLTF. Together with reference TRBV7-2 and TRBJ2-6, the CDR3 gives the full variable domain: GAGVSQSPSNKVTEKGKDVELRCDPISGHTALYWYRQSLGQGLEFLIYFQGNSAPDKSGLPSDRFSAERTGGSVSTLTIQRTQQEDSAVYLCASSLSAQPSGANVLTFGAGSRLTVL.

This chain links TRBV5-4 with TRBJ2-5, with 12 bases that match TRBD2. In germline, CDR1 is SGHNT, CDR2 YYREEE (reference sequence). The ends lost 4 bases at V and 5 bases at J; junction bases unmatched: 12. This CDR3 has 17 residues. CDR3: CASSPQTSGGHFETQYF. The CDR3 DNA reads as TGTGCCAGCAGCCCTCAGACTAGCGGGGGCCATTTTGAGACCCAGTACTTC.

V gene TRBV19 combines with J gene TRBJ1-2, with D unclear. The CDR3 contains 13 residues. Germline-derived CDR1 and CDR2 are LNHDA and SQIVND (reference sequence). Trimming took 3 bases from V and 0 from J, leaving 5 bases between them. In DNA form, the CDR3 reads TGTGCCAGTAGTATCCTGACTAACTATGGCTACACCTTC. This encodes CASSILTNYGYTF.

This rearrangement joins TRBV5-5 to TRBJ1-2, with a possible D match to TRBD1 (6 bases). V was clipped by 0 bases and J by 8 bases, with 20 bases between them. The V gene's germline CDR1 is SGHKS and CDR2 YYEKEE (reference sequence). The CDR3 totals 16 residues. CDR3 sequence (DNA): TGTGCCAGCAGCTTGGATGCGGGGGCGTCGGGTTTAGGCTACACCTTC. Protein: CASSLDAGASGLGYTF.

The chain recombines TRBV25-1 with TRBJ2-5; D may be TRBD1 or TRBD2 (6 bases each). CDR1 and CDR2 (germline): MGHDK, SYGVNS. The CDR3 totals 16 residues. Between the trimmed V and J ends, which lost 2 bases and 5 bases, there was a span of 18 bases. The CDR3 bases are TGTGCCAGCAGTGAAAGCTTACGGGGGCCCATGGAGACCCAGTACTTC. It specifies CASSESLRGPMETQYF.

This clone was counted a single time. This chain connects TRBV9 to TRBJ2-3, with 11 bases that match TRBD2. The V gene's germline CDR1 is SGDLS and CDR2 YYNGEE. Trimming took 0 bases from V and 6 from J; bases not matched to a gene: 6. The CDR3 length is 16 residues. CDR3 amino acids: CASSVGSSGGVDTQYF. CDR3 nucleotides: TGTGCCAGCAGCGTAGGGAGTAGCGGGGGGGTTGATACGCAGTATTTT.

J is TRBJ1-3 and V is TRBV19; D gene uncertain. CDR1 is LNHDA, CDR2 SQIVND, per germline (reference sequence). Trimming stripped 8 bases from V and 0 bases from J, with 11 bases between. The CDR3 spans 14 residues. The CDR3 loop is CASVRDSSGNTIYF. CDR3 coding DNA: TGTGCCAGTGTCCGCGACTCCTCTGGAAACACCATATATTTT.